This T cell receptor (beta chain) was captured in a study of HIV-infected patients and healthy controls. The trim removed 5 bases at V and 4 bases at J, leaving 10 bases unmatched. This CDR3 contains 15 residues. Per germline, CDR1 MNHEY and CDR2 SVGEGT. TCRdb re-called the 5' RACE reads through MiXCR, storing one row per CDR3 protein. This repertoire shows 70,000 or so distinct CDR3 sequences, about 15% found once; its top ten account for approximately 6%. The sequence derives from a human donor in good health. The sequenced material came from CD4+ T cells from blood. V gene TRBV6-2 or TRBV6-3 combines with J gene TRBJ2-7; 8 bases are shared with TRBD1. CDR3 bases: TGTGCCAGCAGTAACCCCGGACAGGGATGGTACGAGCAGTACTTC. Encoded protein: CASSNPGQGWYEQYF.